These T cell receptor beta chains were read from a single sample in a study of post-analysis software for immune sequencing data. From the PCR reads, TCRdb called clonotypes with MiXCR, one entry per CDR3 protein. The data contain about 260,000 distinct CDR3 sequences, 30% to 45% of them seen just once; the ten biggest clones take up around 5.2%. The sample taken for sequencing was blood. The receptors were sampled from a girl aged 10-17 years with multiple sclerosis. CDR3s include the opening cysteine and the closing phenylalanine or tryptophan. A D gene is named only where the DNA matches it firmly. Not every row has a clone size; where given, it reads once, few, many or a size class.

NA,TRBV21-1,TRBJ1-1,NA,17,CASSKGARVGQALEAFF,TGTGCCAGCAGCAAAGGGGCCCGGGTGGGCCAGGCCCTCGAAGCTTTCTTT
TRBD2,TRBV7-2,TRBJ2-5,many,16,CASASGPAGGQETQYF,TGTGCCAGCGCCAGTGGGCCAGCGGGAGGGCAAGAGACCCAGTACTTC
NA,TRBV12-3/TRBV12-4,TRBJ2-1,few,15,CASSSLDPACNEQFF,TGTGCCAGCAGTTCTCTCGACCCGGCCTGCAATGAGCAGTTCTTC
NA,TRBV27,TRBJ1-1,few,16,CASSSSSIYENTEAFF,TGTGCCAGCAGTTCATCATCGATCTACGAGAACACTGAAGCTTTCTTT
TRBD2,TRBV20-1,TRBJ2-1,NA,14,CSASGLAGEYEQFF,TGCAGTGCTAGTGGACTAGCGGGAGAGTATGAGCAGTTCTTC
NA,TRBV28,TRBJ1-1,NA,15,CASSFGLAVNAEAFF,TGTGCCAGCAGTTTCGGTTTGGCGGTGAACGCTGAAGCTTTCTTT
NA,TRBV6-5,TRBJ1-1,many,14,CASSLGGGYTEAFF,TGTGCCAGCAGTTTGGGAGGCGGGTACACTGAAGCTTTCTTT
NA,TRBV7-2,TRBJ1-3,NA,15,CASSLGDLSGNTIYF,TGTGCCAGCAGCTTAGGGGACCTCTCTGGAAACACCATATATTTT
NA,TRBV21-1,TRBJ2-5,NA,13,CASSTPRTETQYF,TGTGCCAGCAGCACACCAAGAACGGAGACCCAGTACTTC
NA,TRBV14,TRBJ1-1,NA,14,CASSPTRTVTEAFF,TGTGCCAGCAGCCCGACCCGGACAGTCACTGAAGCTTTCTTT
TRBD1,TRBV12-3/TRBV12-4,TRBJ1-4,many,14,CASSPGTGNEKLFF,TGTGCCAGCAGCCCCGGGACAGGGAATGAAAAACTGTTTTTT
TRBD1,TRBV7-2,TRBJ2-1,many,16,CASSLGGDRPYNEQFF,TGTGCCAGCAGCTTAGGGGGGGACAGGCCCTACAATGAGCAGTTCTTC
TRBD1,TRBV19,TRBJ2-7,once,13,CASSASTGNEQYF,TGTGCCAGTAGTGCCTCGACAGGGAACGAGCAGTACTTC
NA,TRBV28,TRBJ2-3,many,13,CATIKISTDTQYF,TGTGCCACCATAAAGATAAGCACAGATACGCAGTATTTT
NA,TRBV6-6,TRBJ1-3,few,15,CASTLQGRSGNTIYF,TGTGCCAGCACCCTACAGGGCCGCTCTGGAAACACCATATATTTT
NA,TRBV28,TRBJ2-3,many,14,CASSLEGYADTQYF,TGTGCCAGCAGTTTAGAGGGGTACGCAGATACGCAGTATTTT
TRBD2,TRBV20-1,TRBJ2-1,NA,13,CSASAGLAMEQFF,TGCAGTGCTAGCGCGGGACTAGCGATGGAGCAGTTCTTC
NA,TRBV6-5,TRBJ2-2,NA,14,CASTAVQGSGELFF,TGTGCCAGCACCGCAGTACAAGGGTCCGGGGAGCTGTTTTTT
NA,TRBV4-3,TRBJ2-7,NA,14,CASSQDGETYEQYF,TGCGCCAGCAGCCAAGATGGGGAAACCTACGAGCAGTACTTC
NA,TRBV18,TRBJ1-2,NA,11,CASSPDEGYTF,TGTGCCAGCTCACCAGATGAGGGCTACACCTTC
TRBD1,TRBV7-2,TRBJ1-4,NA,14,CASSLGRGPEKLFF,TGTGCCAGCAGCTTAGGGAGGGGGCCAGAAAAACTGTTTTTT
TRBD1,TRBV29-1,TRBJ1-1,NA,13,CSVSDRVNTEAFF,TGCAGCGTTTCGGACAGGGTGAACACTGAAGCTTTCTTT
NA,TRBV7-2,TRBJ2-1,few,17,CASSWGFRVQDYNEQFF,TGTGCCAGCAGCTGGGGGTTTAGGGTACAAGACTACAATGAGCAGTTCTTC
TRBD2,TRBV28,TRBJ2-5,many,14,CATIRTSREETQYF,TGTGCCACGATCCGGACTAGCCGGGAGGAGACCCAGTACTTC
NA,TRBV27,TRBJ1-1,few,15,CASSLRQRMNTEAFF,TGTGCCAGCAGTTTAAGACAGAGGATGAACACTGAAGCTTTCTTT
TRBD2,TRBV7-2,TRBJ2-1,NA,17,CASSSKSGGVIYNEQFF,TGTGCCAGCAGTTCCAAAAGCGGGGGGGTAATCTACAATGAGCAGTTCTTC
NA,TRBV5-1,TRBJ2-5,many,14,CASSRTGREETQYF,TGCGCCAGCAGCCGGACAGGGAGGGAAGAGACCCAGTACTTC
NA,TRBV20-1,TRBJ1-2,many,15,CSARDRSRDISGYTF,TGCAGTGCTAGAGACCGCTCCCGGGACATCTCTGGCTACACCTTC
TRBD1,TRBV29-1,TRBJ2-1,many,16,CSVGLTGTVMINEQFF,TGCAGCGTAGGATTGACCGGGACAGTGATGATCAATGAGCAGTTCTTC
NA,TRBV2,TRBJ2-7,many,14,CASKKRTGTDEQYF,TGTGCCAGCAAAAAACGAACAGGGACCGACGAGCAGTACTTC
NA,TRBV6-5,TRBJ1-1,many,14,CASSRDGVGTEAFF,TGTGCCAGCAGCCGCGACGGTGTCGGCACTGAAGCTTTCTTT
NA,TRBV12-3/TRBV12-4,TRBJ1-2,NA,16,CASRGAFRQGYYGYTF,TGTGCCAGCAGGGGGGCATTCAGGCAGGGATACTATGGCTACACCTTC
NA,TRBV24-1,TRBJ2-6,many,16,CATSDGDTSGANVLTF,TGTGCCACCAGTGATGGTGACACTTCTGGGGCCAACGTCCTGACTTTC
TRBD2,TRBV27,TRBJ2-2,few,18,CASRRTRTSGAAGGELFF,TGTGCCAGCCGACGGACCCGGACTAGCGGGGCAGCGGGTGGGGAGCTGTTTTTT
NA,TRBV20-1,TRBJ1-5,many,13,CSASPGLNQPQHF,TGCAGTGCTAGTCCCGGACTCAATCAGCCCCAGCATTTT
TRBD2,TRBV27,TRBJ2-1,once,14,CASSTSGGFNEQFF,TGTGCCAGCTCGACTAGCGGGGGGTTCAATGAGCAGTTCTTC
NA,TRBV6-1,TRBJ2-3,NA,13,CASMAESIDTQYF,TGTGCCAGCATGGCCGAATCAATTGATACGCAGTATTTT
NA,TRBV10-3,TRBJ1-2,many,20,CAISDPYEWVGQASNYGYTF,TGTGCCATCAGTGACCCTTACGAATGGGTCGGGCAAGCCTCTAACTATGGCTACACCTTC
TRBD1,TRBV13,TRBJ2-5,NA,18,CASSSNRRDRVSVETQYF,TGTGCCAGCAGCTCAAACAGACGGGACAGGGTGTCGGTGGAGACCCAGTACTTC
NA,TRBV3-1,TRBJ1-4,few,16,CASSPGQFATNEKLFF,TGTGCCAGCAGCCCCGGACAGTTTGCAACTAATGAAAAACTGTTTTTT
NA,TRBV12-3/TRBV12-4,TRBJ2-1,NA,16,CASSLELGTGYNEQFF,TGTGCCAGCAGTTTAGAGCTGGGGACGGGATACAATGAGCAGTTCTTC
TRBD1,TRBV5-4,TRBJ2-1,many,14,CATHSGGTYNEQFF,TGTGCCACCCATTCAGGGGGCACCTACAATGAGCAGTTCTTC
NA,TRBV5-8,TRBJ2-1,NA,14,CASRAGGYYNEQFF,TGTGCCAGCAGGGCCGGAGGTTACTACAATGAGCAGTTCTTC
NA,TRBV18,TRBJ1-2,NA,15,CASSPPTEAYYGYTF,TGTGCCAGCTCACCACCTACAGAGGCTTACTATGGCTACACCTTC
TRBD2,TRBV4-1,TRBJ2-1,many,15,CASSQVYKRGNEQFF,TGCGCCAGCAGCCAAGTTTACAAGCGGGGAAATGAGCAGTTCTTC
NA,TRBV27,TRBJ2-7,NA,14,CASSFRYRTDEQYF,TGTGCCAGCAGTTTTCGGTACCGGACAGACGAGCAGTACTTC
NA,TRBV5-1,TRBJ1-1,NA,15,CASSLEGRWGTEAFF,TGCGCCAGCAGCTTGGAAGGAAGGTGGGGCACTGAAGCTTTCTTT
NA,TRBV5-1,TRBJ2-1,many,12,CASSLGREEQFF,TGCGCCAGCAGCTTGGGGCGCGAGGAGCAGTTCTTC
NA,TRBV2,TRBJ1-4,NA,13,CASRAGGAEKLFF,TGTGCCAGCAGGGCCGGTGGCGCGGAAAAACTGTTTTTT
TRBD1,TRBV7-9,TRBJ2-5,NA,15,CASSPEGAEGETQYF,TGTGCCAGCAGCCCCGAGGGGGCTGAGGGGGAGACCCAGTACTTC
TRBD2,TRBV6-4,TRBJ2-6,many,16,CASSETGGSGANVLTF,TGTGCCAGCAGTGAAACGGGGGGCTCTGGGGCCAACGTCCTGACTTTC
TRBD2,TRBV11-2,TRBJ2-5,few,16,CASSPGGLAGQETQYF,TGTGCCAGCAGCCCGGGGGGACTAGCGGGGCAAGAGACCCAGTACTTC
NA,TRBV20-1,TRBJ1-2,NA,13,CSARDISNYGYTF,TGCAGTGCTAGAGATATTAGTAACTATGGCTACACCTTC
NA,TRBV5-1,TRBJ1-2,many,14,CASSLVQGNYGYTF,TGCGCCAGCAGCTTGGTTCAGGGGAACTATGGCTACACCTTC
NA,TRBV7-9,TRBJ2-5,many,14,CASSPPGFQETQYF,TGTGCCAGCAGCCCTCCGGGCTTCCAAGAGACCCAGTACTTC